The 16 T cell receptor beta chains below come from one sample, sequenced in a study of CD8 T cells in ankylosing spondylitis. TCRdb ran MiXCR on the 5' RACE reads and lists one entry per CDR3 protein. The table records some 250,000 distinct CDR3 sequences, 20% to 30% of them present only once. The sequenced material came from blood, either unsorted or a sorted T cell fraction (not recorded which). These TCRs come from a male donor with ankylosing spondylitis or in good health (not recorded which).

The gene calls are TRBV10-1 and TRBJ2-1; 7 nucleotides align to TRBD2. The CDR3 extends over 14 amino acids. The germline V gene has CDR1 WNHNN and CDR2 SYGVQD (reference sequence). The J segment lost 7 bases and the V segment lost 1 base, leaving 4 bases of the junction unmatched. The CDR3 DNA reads TGCGCCAGCAGTGAGTTGATGGGGGGGAATGAGCAGTTCTTC. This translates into CASSELMGGNEQFF.

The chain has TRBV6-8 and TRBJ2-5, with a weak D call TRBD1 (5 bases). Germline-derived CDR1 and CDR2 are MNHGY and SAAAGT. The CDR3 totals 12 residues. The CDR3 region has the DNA TGTGCTGGGGCAGGACCTTCGGAGACCCAGTACTTC. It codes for CAGAGPSETQYF.

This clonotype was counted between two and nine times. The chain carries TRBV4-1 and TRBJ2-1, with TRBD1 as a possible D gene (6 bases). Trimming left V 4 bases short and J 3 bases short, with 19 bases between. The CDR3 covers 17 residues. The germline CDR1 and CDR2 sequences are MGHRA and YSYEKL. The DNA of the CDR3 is TGCGCCAGCAGCCCCTTAACGCTCAAGGGGGACTACAATGAGCAGTTCTTC. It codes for CASSPLTLKGDYNEQFF.

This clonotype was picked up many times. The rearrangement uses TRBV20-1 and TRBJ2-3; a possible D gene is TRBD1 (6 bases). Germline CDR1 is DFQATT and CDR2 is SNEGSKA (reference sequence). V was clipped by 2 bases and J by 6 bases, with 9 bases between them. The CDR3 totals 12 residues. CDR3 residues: CSARQGKDTQYF. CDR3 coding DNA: TGCAGTGCTAGACAGGGGAAGGATACGCAGTATTTT.

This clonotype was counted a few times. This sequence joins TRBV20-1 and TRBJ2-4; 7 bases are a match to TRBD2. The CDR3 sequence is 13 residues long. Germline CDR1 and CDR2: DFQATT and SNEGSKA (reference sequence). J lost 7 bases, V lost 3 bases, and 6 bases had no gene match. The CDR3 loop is CSARPLGGNIQYF. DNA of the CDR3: TGCAGTGCTAGGCCCCTCGGGGGGAACATTCAGTACTTC.

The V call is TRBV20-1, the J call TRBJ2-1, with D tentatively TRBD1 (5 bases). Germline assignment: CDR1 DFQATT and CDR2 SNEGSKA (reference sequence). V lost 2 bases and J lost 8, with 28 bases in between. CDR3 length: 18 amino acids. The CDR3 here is CSARSQDNGHPRYDEQFF. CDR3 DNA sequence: TGCAGTGCTAGATCCCAAGATAACGGACACCCCCGTTACGATGAGCAGTTCTTC.

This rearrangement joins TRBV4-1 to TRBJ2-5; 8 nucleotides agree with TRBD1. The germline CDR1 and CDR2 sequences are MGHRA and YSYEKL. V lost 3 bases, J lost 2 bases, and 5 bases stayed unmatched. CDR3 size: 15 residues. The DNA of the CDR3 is TGCGCCAGCAGCCAGTGGGACAGGATACAAGAGACCCAGTACTTC. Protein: CASSQWDRIQETQYF.

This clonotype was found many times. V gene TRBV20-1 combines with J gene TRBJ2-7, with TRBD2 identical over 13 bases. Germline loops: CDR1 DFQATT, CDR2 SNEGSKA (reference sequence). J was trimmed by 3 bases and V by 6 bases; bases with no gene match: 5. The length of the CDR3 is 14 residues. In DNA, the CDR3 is TGCAGTGCCAGGGGGACTAGCGGGGTCTACGAGCAGTACTTC. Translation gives CSARGTSGVYEQYF.

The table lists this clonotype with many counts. This CDR3 is CASSPHFNEQYF. CDR3 bases: TGTGCCAGCAGTCCCCATTTTAACGAGCAGTACTTC. The V call is TRBV12-3 or TRBV12-4, the J call TRBJ2-7, with unresolved D. Trimming stripped 5 bases from V and 5 bases from J, with 10 bases between. The CDR3 consists of 12 residues.

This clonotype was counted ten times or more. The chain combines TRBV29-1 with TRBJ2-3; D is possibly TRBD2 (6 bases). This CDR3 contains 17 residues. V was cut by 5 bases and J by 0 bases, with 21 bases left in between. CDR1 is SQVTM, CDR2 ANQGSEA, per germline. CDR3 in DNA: TGCAGCGTTCAAGCCGCCGGGGGATCAGGAAGCACAGATACGCAGTATTTT. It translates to CSVQAAGGSGSTDTQYF.

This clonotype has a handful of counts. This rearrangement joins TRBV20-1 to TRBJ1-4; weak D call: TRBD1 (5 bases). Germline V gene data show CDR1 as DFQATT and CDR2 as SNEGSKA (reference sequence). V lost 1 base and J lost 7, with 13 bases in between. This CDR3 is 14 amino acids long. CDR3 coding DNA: TGCAGTGCTAGAGTGTGGGCAGGGCGTGAAAAACTGTTTTTT. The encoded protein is CSARVWAGREKLFF.

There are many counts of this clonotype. CDR3 sequence: CASSLGTAYEQYF. The CDR3 DNA follows: TGTGCCAGCAGTTTAGGGACAGCCTACGAGCAGTACTTC. The V call is TRBV28, the J call TRBJ2-7; 7 bases are shared with TRBD1. V was pared by 2 bases and J by 2 bases, with 0 bases of the junction left unmatched. CDR1 MDHEN and CDR2 SYDVKM come from the germline V gene. This CDR3 contains 13 residues.

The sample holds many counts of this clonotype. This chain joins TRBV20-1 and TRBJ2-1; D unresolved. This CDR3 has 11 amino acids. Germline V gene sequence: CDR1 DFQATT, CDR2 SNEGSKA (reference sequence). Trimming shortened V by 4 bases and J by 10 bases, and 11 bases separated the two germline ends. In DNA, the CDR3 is TGCAGTGCTATCGATAGATACGAGCAGTTCTTC. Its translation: CSAIDRYEQFF.

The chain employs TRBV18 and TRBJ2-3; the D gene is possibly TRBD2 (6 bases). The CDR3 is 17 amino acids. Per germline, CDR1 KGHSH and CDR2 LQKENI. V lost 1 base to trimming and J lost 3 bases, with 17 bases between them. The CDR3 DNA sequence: TGTGCCAGCTCACCACTCGGGGGTTCCCGGGAGACAGATACGCAGTATTTT. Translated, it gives CASSPLGGSRETDTQYF. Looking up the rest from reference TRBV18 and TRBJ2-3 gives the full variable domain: NAGVMQNPRHLVRRRGQEARLRCSPMKGHSHVYWYRQLPEEGLKFMVYLQKENIIDESGMPKERFSAEFPKEGPSILRIQQVVRGDSAAYFCASSPLGGSRETDTQYFGPGTRLTVL.

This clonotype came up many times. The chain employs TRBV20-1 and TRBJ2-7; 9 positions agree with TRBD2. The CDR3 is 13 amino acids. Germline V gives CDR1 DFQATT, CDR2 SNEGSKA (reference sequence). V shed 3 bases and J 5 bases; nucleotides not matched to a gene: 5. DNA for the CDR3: TGCAGTGCTAGTTTAGCGGGGGCCAACGAGCAGTACTTC. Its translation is CSASLAGANEQYF.

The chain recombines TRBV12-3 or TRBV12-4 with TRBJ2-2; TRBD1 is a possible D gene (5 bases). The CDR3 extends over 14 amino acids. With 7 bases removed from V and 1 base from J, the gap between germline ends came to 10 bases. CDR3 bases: TGTGCCAGCACCGGCGGACAGAACACCGGGGAGCTGTTTTTT. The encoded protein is CASTGGQNTGELFF.